Described below is a single T cell receptor beta chain sequence and its context. These data belong to a study of blood T cell repertoires in COVID-19. Study overall: Samples representing acute and convalescent COVID-19 were sourced from the United States, Italy and Spain. The cDNA or gDNA used as material had been derived from T cells, B-cell-depleted T cells, or PBMCs.

This CDR3 is 15 amino acids long. The germline V gene encodes CDR1 SGHRS and CDR2 YFSETQ. V shed 1 base and J shed 2 bases, with 11 bases lying between them. In the source study's methods: Amplification with reference gene primers provided the estimates of nucleated cell counts. TCRdb's copy holds only in-frame clones and misses some; the assay was immunoSEQ multiplex PCR. V and J calls and clone size are those listed in that table; D and trimming were worked out from the DNA. The table lists around 69,000 clones, roughly 84% of them singletons. This sequence originates from a man aged 50 or older with active COVID-19. This chain connects TRBV5-1 to TRBJ2-3; tentative D call: TRBD2 (6 bases). The sequenced material came from peripheral blood. CDR3 protein: CASSLIADYTDTQYF. CDR3 in DNA: TGCGCCAGCAGCTTGATAGCGGATTACACAGATACGCAGTATTTT.